The entry below gives a single T cell receptor beta chain sequence along with its context. The sample comes from a study of blood T cell repertoires in COVID-19. Repertoires were generated with immunoSEQ multiplex PCR, while TCRdb's copy carries only in-frame clones and drops some. The sample contains under 130,000 clones, more than 75% of which appear only once. The sequence was collected from a human donor in a cohort sampled during active COVID-19. Sequencing used peripheral blood.

The CDR3 spells CASSESSVKGYEQYF. CDR3 DNA sequence: TGCGCCAGCAGTGAGTCTTCCGTCAAGGGGTACGAGCAGTACTTC. The genes are TRBV10-2 and TRBJ2-7; a possible D gene is TRBD1 (5 bases). CDR1 is WSHSY and CDR2 is SAAADI in the germline V gene. The CDR3 is 15 amino acids. V dropped 0 bases and J dropped 4 bases, with 13 bases sitting between them.